Included here is one T cell receptor beta chain sequence, with context. This clone has just one count. Its antigen remains unidentified. One base away there is no much larger clone; base qualities are not given. This record belongs to a study of early stage breast cancer tumors (dated by TCRdb to between 2016 and 2019). A note on the overall study: Of the 16 invasive breast tumors, about a dozen were found to be estrogen receptor-positive, progesterone receptor-positive and HER2-negative. A total of around 2.7 million templates, representing approximately 1,100,000 unique clonotypes, were detected across all samples. On average, each sample got roughly 9.7-fold read coverage. Of the roughly twelve ER+/PR+/HER2- tumors, eight were classified as invasive ductal carcinomas and four as invasive lobular carcinomas. What the work shows at the level of the full study, not this receptor alone: Compared with adjacent normal breast tissue, tumors had roughly 2.5-fold higher T cell density and higher clonality. Sequencing bulk genomic DNA from unsorted cells could not capture chain pairing or functional markers like CD4, CD8 and FOXP3. Repertoires from blood resembled normal breast more closely than tumor, and using blood as a reference for each tissue separated tumor from normal in 14 of 16 patients. Enriched TCRB sequences shared across patients were mostly commonly generated sequences, unlikely to play an important role in the tumor microenvironment. Because the cohort was small, a breakdown by tumor subtype could not be done.

Two independent genomic DNA replicates were amplified for each sample, with approximately 0.5 ug used for blood and approximately 1.5 ug for tumor or normal breast. Following the manufacturer's instructions, the ImmunoSeq Intro kit was used to carry out TCRB sequencing on genomic DNA. The multiplex PCR ran for about 31 cycles using proprietary primers and spike-in control sequences for absolute quantification. An 87-bp fragment spanning the CDR3 and flanking V and J genes was sequenced with single-end 150-bp reads. Each lane of an Illumina MiSeq running version 3.0 chemistry carried seven multiplexed samples, with two replicates apiece. The original pipeline was this. The vendor's proprietary pipeline handled the raw data processing, merging both replicates into a single result for each sample. Clonotypes were defined as productive rearrangements sharing the V-gene family, CDR3 amino acid sequence and J-gene segment. To compute clonality, the normalized Shannon entropy (Pielou evenness) of TCRB abundances was subtracted from 1. T cell density was estimated by dividing total templates by the number of input cells inferred from the DNA input amount. Recon with default parameters was used to estimate total repertoire diversity and clonality. Tumor-enriched clonotypes were defined as having over 0.1% abundance in tumor and at least 32-fold higher abundance than in normal breast. This is the immuneACCESS table as TCRdb keeps it, with only in-frame sequences that have V and J called. A part of the clones is gone; compared with another copy, unresolved V genes explain less than half, and the rest is unexplained. V and J calls and clone size are given by that table; D and trimming were obtained from the DNA. The sample table shows 35,000 to 45,000 clones, and approximately 74% are seen once. The top ten clones comprise roughly 7% of the sample.

The study profiled bulk TCR beta-chain repertoires in matched peripheral blood, tumor and adjacent normal breast tissue taken from over 15 patients with early-stage breast cancer. Before surgery, roughly 4.5-10 mL of whole blood was collected in EDTA tubes and processed within 2 hours. Peripheral blood mononuclear cells were isolated by Ficoll-Paque centrifugation in SepMate-50 tubes. PBMCs were cryopreserved in aliquots of about 1.8 to 4.5 million cells in approximately 90% FBS with about 10% DMSO and kept in liquid nitrogen. The Qiagen AllPrep DNA/RNA Mini kit was used for genomic DNA extraction. The V end loses 4 bases and the J end loses 6 bases, and a stretch of 16 bases separates them. From the germline V gene, CDR1 is MNHNS and CDR2 is SASEGT. The CDR3 starts with the cysteine, ends with the phenylalanine, and has 15 residues. Only the CDR3 part of the read is kept: 45 bases, read in frame from the first base.

The rearrangement joined TRBV6-1 to TRBJ1-5; TRBD1 is possibly the D segment (5 matching bases). The sequence derives from a person in their sixties or seventies with breast cancer. Sequenced material: blood. CDR3 loop: CASSGERGLGQPQHF. The sequenced DNA is TGTGCCAGCAGTGGGGAGAGGGGACTCGGTCAGCCCCAGCATTTT.